This T cell receptor beta chain was recovered during a study of T cell clones after liver transplantation. Study as a whole: HCV positivity affected three of eight recipients; the rest lacked autoimmune or viral indications. Study results and caveats: A significant post-transplant drop in circulating graft-donor-reactive CD4 TCRbeta sequences occurred in most of the 8 subjects. Compared with third party-reactive sequences, donor-reactive ones declined more, independent of withdrawal success.

A remark on this clone: What it binds is unknown.

Germline CDR1 reads MNHEY; CDR2 reads SVGAGI. The CDR3 runs 13 residues. Trimming removed 6 bases from V and 0 bases from J, with 7 bases in between. Profiled with immunoSEQ multiplex PCR; TCRdb holds only in-frame clones, not every one. The table shows over 100,000 clones, with 82% occurring only once. V gene TRBV6-5 combines with J gene TRBJ2-3; either TRBD1 or TRBD2 may fit D (5 bases each). The sequencing used CD4+ T cells from blood, collected before liver transplant. The TCR sequence derives from a human donor who received a liver transplant. The CDR3 loop reads CASSRDSTDTQYF. CDR3 coding DNA: TGTGCCAGCAGCCGGGACAGCACAGATACGCAGTATTTT.